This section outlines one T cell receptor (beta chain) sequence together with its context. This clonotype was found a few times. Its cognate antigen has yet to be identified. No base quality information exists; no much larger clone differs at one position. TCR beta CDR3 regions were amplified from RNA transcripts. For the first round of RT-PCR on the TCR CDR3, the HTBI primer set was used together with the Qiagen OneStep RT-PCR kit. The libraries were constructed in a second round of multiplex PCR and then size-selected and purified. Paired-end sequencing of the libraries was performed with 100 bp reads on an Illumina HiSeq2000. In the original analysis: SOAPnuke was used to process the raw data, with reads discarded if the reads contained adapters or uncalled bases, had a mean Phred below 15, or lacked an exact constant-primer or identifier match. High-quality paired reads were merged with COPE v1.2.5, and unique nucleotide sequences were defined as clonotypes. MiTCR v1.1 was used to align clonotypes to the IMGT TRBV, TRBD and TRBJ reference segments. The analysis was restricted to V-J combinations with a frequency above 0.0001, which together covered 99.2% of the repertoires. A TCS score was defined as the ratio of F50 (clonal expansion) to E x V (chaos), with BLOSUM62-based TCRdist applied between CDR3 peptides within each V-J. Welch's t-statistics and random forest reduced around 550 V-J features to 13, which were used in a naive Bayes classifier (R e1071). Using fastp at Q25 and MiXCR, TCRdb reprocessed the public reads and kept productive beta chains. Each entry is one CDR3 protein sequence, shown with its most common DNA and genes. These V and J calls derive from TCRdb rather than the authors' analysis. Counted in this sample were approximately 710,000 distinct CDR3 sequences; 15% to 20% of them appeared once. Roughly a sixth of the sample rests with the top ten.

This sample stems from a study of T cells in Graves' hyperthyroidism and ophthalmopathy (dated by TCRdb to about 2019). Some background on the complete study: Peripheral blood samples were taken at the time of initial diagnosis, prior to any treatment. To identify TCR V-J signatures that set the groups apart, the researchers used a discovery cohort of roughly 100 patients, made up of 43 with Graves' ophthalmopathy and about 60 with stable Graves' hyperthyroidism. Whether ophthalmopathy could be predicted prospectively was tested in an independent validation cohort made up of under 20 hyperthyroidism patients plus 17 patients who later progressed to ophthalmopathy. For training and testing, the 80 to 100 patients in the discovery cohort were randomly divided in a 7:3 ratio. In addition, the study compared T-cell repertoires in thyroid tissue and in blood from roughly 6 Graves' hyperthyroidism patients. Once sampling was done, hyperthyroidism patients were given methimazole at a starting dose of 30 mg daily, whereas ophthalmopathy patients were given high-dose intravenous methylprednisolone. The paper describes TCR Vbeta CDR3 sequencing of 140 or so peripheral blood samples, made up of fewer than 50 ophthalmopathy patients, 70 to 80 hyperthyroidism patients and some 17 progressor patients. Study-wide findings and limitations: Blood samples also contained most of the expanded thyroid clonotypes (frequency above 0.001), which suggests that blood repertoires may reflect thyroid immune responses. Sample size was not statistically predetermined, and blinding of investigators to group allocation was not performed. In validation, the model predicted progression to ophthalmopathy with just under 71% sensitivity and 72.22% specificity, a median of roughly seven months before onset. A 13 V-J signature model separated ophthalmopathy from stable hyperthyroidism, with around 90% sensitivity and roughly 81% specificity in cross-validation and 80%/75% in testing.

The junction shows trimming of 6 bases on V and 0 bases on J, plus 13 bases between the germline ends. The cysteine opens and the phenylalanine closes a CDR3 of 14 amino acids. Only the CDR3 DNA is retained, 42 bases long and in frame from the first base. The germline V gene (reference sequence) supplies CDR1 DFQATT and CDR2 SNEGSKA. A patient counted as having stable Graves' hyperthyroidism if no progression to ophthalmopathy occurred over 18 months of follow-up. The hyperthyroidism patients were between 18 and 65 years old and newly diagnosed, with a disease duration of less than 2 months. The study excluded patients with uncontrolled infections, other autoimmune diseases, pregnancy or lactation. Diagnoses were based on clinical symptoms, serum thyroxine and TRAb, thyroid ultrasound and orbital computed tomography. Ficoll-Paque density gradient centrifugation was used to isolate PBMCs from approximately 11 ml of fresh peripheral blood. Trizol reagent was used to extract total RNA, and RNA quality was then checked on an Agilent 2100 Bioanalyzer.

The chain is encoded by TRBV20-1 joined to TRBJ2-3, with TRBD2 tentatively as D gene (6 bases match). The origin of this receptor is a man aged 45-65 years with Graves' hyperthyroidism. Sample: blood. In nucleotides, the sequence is TGCAGTGCGCCCCTAGCGCGTAGCACAGATACGCAGTATTTT. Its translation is CSAPLARSTDTQYF.